The TCR beta chain under discussion was sequenced for a study of control samples from healthy donors and cancer patients. Only in-frame clones appear in the TCRdb table, and some are missing; sequencing was by immunoSEQ multiplex PCR. The sample lists more than 75,000 clones, approximately 80% seen once, with about 11% in the top ten. Germline assignment: CDR1 MNHEY and CDR2 SMNVEV (reference sequence). CDR3 length: 17 amino acids. Trimming stripped 8 bases from V and 0 bases from J, with 17 bases between. The sequence derives from a woman between 25 and 40 years old in good health. V gene TRBV27 combines with J gene TRBJ2-6, with D possibly TRBD1 on 6 matching bases. Material: blood. CDR3 nucleotide sequence: TGTGCCAGCGGGGTACCGGGACATTTCTCTGGGGCCAACGTCCTGACTTTC. It translates to CASGVPGHFSGANVLTF.